This section outlines one T cell receptor (beta chain) sequence together with its context. No antigen is known for it. This record belongs to a study of shared clonotypes between healthy human individuals. Points from the study as a whole: Naive subsets generally exceeded memory subsets in estimated richness. Rarefaction gave evidence that sorted-subset sequencing remained incomplete despite large depth.

A CD45RA+ naive subset and a CD45RA-negative memory subset were split from CD4+ cells. V lost 1 base and J lost 8; bases outside the gene matches: 7. From germline, CDR1 is SGHDN and CDR2 FVKESK. The CDR3 length is 15 residues. Sequencing was performed with immunoSEQ multiplex PCR; in TCRdb, only in-frame clones are kept and a portion is missing. The sample shows over 150,000 clones, roughly 70% of them seen only once. The sequence derives from a young man in good health. The chain uses TRBV14 and TRBJ1-4; the match to TRBD1 covers 7 bases. The sample consisted of memory CD4+ T cells sorted from blood. Indicated subset: CD45RA-negative fraction. CDR3 nucleotide sequence: TGTGCCAGCAGCCAAGTAAGGGGGCTTACAGAAAAACTGTTTTTT. This codes for CASSQVRGLTEKLFF.